The clone carrying this TCR beta chain was detected only a few times. This entry comes from a study of T cell responses to AZD1222 COVID-19 vaccine. This CDR3 region has 14 residues. V lost 1 base, J lost 4 bases, and 9 bases lay in between. Germline assignment: CDR1 SGHKS and CDR2 YYEKEE (reference sequence). The repertoire was sequenced with immunoSEQ multiplex PCR; TCRdb's copy has only in-frame clones and lacks some. This sample has 150,000 or so clones, with around 92% found just once. The TCR was taken from an adult in good health. The V gene is TRBV5-5, the J gene TRBJ2-1, with D tentatively TRBD1 (6 bases). This material consisted of peripheral blood, taken on day 0 of AZD1222 vaccination. The CDR3 loop is CASSLRTDYNEQFF. In DNA, the CDR3 is TGTGCCAGCAGCTTGCGGACAGATTACAATGAGCAGTTCTTC.